This paragraph covers one T cell receptor (beta chain) sequence. What it binds is unknown. This sample stems from a study of shared clonotypes between healthy human individuals. Study observations and caveats: Sampling used blood alone; tissue repertoires probably differ. Having only a few donors restricted how much genetic and exposure-history diversity was captured.

The CDR3 has 15 amino acids. Trimming removed 5 bases at V and 9 bases at J, with 20 bases between. CDR1 MNHEY and CDR2 SVGAGI come from the germline V gene. In replicate PCRs of sorted subsets, approximately 190 ng DNA, tens of thousands of T cell genomes, was used. Some clones are missing from TCRdb's copy, which holds only in-frame ones; the method was immunoSEQ multiplex PCR. Among about 2.1 million clones listed, roughly 91% were seen once. CD8 cells regarded as naive lacked CD45RO, were positively chosen for CCR7, and omitted terminally differentiated effector memory CD45RA+ cells. The receptor was isolated from a man aged 18-30 years in good health. Some clones in this sample may be carry-over from other donors' samples. The sequencing input was naive CD8+ T cells from PBMCs. The gene calls are TRBV6-5 and TRBJ2-4; D may be TRBD2 (6 bases). The CDR3 nucleotides read TGTGCCAGCAGTCCTTCCGGGGAGGCCTCGGGCATTCAGTACTTC. Translation: CASSPSGEASGIQYF.